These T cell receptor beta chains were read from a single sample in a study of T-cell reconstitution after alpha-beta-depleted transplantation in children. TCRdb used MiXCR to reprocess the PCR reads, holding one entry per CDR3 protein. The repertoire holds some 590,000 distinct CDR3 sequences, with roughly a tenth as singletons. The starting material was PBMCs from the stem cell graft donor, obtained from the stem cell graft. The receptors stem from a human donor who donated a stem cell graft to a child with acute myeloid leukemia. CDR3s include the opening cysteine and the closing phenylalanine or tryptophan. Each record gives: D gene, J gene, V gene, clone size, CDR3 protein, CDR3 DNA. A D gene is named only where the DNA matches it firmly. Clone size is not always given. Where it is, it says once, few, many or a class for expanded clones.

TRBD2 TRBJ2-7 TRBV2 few CASSTSGSVHEQYF TGTGCCAGCAGTACTAGCGGGAGTGTTCACGAGCAGTACTTC
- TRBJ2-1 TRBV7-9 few CASSLASGYGAGYEQFF TGTGCCAGCAGCTTAGCAAGTGGCTATGGGGCTGGATATGAGCAGTTCTTC
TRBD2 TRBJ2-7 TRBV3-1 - CASSQEWRGAYEQYF TGTGCCAGCAGCCAAGAATGGCGGGGGGCCTACGAGCAGTACTTC
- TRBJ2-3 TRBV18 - CASSPLQQPSTDTQYF TGTGCCAGCTCACCACTTCAACAGCCTAGCACAGATACGCAGTATTTT
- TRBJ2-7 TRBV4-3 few CASSQDMGTSYEQYF TGCGCCAGCAGCCAAGATATGGGGACAAGCTACGAGCAGTACTTC
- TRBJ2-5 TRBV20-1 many CSAIQGYGETQYF TGCAGTGCTATACAGGGTTATGGAGAGACCCAGTACTTC
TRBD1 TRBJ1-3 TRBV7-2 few CASSSDRGRSGNTIYF TGTGCCAGCAGCTCTGACAGGGGCCGGTCTGGAAACACCATATATTTT
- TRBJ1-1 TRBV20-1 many CSAPGDQNTEAFF TGCAGTGCTCCAGGAGACCAGAACACTGAAGCTTTCTTT
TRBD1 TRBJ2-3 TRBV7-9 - CASSLGDRGAADTQYF TGTGCCAGCAGCTTAGGGGACAGGGGTGCTGCAGATACGCAGTATTTT
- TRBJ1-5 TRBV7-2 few CASSLSGGWGNQPQHF TGTGCCAGCAGCTTATCCGGGGGTTGGGGCAATCAGCCCCAGCATTTT